This T cell receptor beta chain was observed in a study of shared clonotypes between healthy human individuals. With V trimmed by 5 bases and J by 2 bases, 6 bases remained unmatched. CDR3 size: 15 residues. Germline CDR1 SEHNR, CDR2 FQNEAQ (reference sequence). Measured with immunoSEQ multiplex PCR; TCRdb has only the in-frame clones, and not every one. The table records fewer than 700,000 clones, roughly 79% of them present only once. The donors were all Caucasian adults (living in Nashville, Tennessee). Unsorted samples used roughly 95 million PBMCs for genomic DNA. The rearrangement joins TRBV7-9 to TRBJ2-3; 8 bases are a match to TRBD2. This sequence originates from a woman aged 40 to 49 in good health. Some clones in this sample may be carry-over from other donors' samples. Sequenced sample: PBMCs. The CDR3 DNA reads as TGTGCCAGCAGCGGAGGCGGGGGGCCCACAGATACGCAGTATTTT. It is translated as CASSGGGGPTDTQYF. The full variable domain, its missing parts supplied by reference TRBV7-9 and TRBJ2-3, is DTGVSQNPRHKITKRGQNVTFRCDPISEHNRLYWYRQTLGQGPEFLTYFQNEAQLEKSRLLSDRFSAERPKGSFSTLEIQRTEQGDSAMYLCASSGGGGPTDTQYFGPGTRLTVL.